A single sample gave rise to the 8 T cell receptor beta chains below, sequenced in a study of cytomegalovirus exposure and HLA in healthy donors. Here immunoSEQ multiplex PCR was the method, and the copy in TCRdb shows in-frame clones only, minus some. The data contain some 140,000 clones, 75% to 90% of them seen just once; the ten biggest clones take up 20% to 25%. The specimen sequenced was PBMCs. All receptors come from a man younger than 35 in good health and CMV-seropositive.

This chain joins TRBV6-5 and TRBJ2-3; TRBD1 matches at 8 bases. Unmatched junction bases numbered 6, after V lost 5 bases and J lost 5 bases. CDR1 MNHEY and CDR2 SVGAGI come from the germline V gene. This CDR3 has 14 amino acids. The CDR3: CASSQEGTGDTQYF. CDR3 in DNA: TGTGCCAGCAGTCAGGAGGGGACAGGAGATACGCAGTATTTT.

This clone was seen only once. This chain links TRBV5-1 with TRBJ2-5; D gene unclear. With 0 bases removed from V and 1 base from J, the gap between germline ends came to 7 bases. Germline-derived CDR1 and CDR2 are SGHRS and YFSETQ. The CDR3 is 14 amino acids. This CDR3 is CASSLGDFQETQYF. The CDR3 DNA follows: TGCGCCAGCAGCTTGGGAGACTTCCAAGAGACCCAGTACTTC.

J is TRBJ2-1 and V is TRBV6-1; 11 bases match TRBD1. The CDR3 has 15 amino acids. Germline CDR1 and CDR2: MNHNS and SASEGT. After removal of 4 bases from V and 9 bases from J, the junction contained 8 bases not matched to a gene. The CDR3 nucleotides read TGTGCCAGCAGTGCCGGACAGGGGGCTCAGGGTGAGCAGTTCTTC. As protein: CASSAGQGAQGEQFF.

The V and J genes are TRBV27 and TRBJ2-3, with 10 bases matching TRBD1. This CDR3 is 15 amino acids long. Germline assignment: CDR1 MNHEY and CDR2 SMNVEV (reference sequence). V dropped 6 bases and J dropped 13; count of bases not matched to a gene: 16. In DNA form, the CDR3 reads TGTGCCAGCAGCCCCATGGGGACAGGGGAAGGAAGGGAGTATTTT. Protein product: CASSPMGTGEGREYF.

The chain recombines TRBV9 with TRBJ2-7; no firm D call. Between the trimmed V and J ends, which lost 0 bases and 3 bases, there was a span of 13 bases. This CDR3 spans 15 amino acids. The V gene's germline CDR1 is SGDLS and CDR2 YYNGEE. The CDR3 loop is CASSVDLSGYYEQYF. As DNA, the CDR3 is TGTGCCAGCAGCGTAGATCTTTCGGGTTACTACGAGCAGTACTTC.

This clone was seen a handful of times. The CDR3 is CASSFRGRGSYEQYF. The CDR3 region has the DNA TGTGCCAGCAGCTTTAGGGGGAGGGGTTCCTACGAGCAGTACTTC. The V and J genes are TRBV5-5 and TRBJ2-7, with D perhaps TRBD2 (7 bases). Between the trimmed V and J ends, which lost 2 bases and 1 base, there was a span of 13 bases. Germline V CDR1 and CDR2: SGHKS, YYEKEE (reference sequence). CDR3 length: 15 amino acids. Combining the CDR3 with reference TRBV5-5 and TRBJ2-7 gives the whole variable domain DAGVTQSPTHLIKTRGQQVTLRCSPISGHKSVSWYQQVLGQGPQFIFQYYEKEERGRGNFPDRFSARQFPNYSSELNVNALLLGDSALYLCASSFRGRGSYEQYFGPGTRLTVT.

This chain joins TRBV7-7 and TRBJ2-5; D unclear. The germline V gene has CDR1 SSHAT and CDR2 FNYEAQ (reference sequence). This CDR3 contains 17 residues. Trimming pared 1 base from V and 2 bases from J, leaving 17 bases between. CDR3 region: CASSLERFPAGQETQYF. The CDR3 nucleotides are TGTGCCAGCAGCTTAGAAAGGTTTCCGGCAGGACAAGAGACCCAGTACTTC.

This clone has just a few counts. J is TRBJ2-2 and V is TRBV20-1; D is unclear. V was shortened by 6 bases and J by 5 bases, with 7 bases between the two germline ends. The germline V gene has CDR1 DFQATT and CDR2 SNEGSKA (reference sequence). The CDR3 has 11 amino acids. CDR3 sequence: CSAARTGELFF. CDR3 coding DNA: TGCAGTGCAGCGAGGACCGGGGAGCTGTTTTTT.